This is a list of T cell receptor beta chains from one sample in a study of cytomegalovirus exposure and HLA in healthy donors. TCRdb's copy holds only in-frame clones and misses some; the assay was immunoSEQ multiplex PCR. The profile shows approximately 210,000 clones, about four fifths of them singletons. The sample was PBMCs. These receptors all stem from a young man in good health and CMV-seronegative. The CDR3 runs from the conserved cysteine through the conserved F or W. The D gene is left open where the match is weak. Some rows have no size entry. The others give once, few or many, or a class for an expanded clone.

clone_size	j_call	v_call	d_call	cdr3_aa	cdr3_nt
-	TRBJ2-7	TRBV29-1	TRBD1	CSVGDSVNYEQYF	TGCAGCGTTGGGGACAGCGTCAACTACGAGCAGTACTTC
-	TRBJ2-1	TRBV7-2	-	CASSPHQAYNEQFF	TGTGCCAGCAGCCCCCATCAGGCCTACAATGAGCAGTTCTTC
-	TRBJ1-4	TRBV4-3	-	CASSPALRENEKLFF	TGCGCCAGCAGCCCCGCCCTCAGGGAAAATGAAAAACTGTTTTTT
-	TRBJ2-3	TRBV5-4	TRBD1	CASSFARQGATDTQYF	TGTGCCAGCAGCTTCGCCAGACAGGGGGCGACAGATACGCAGTATTTT
-	TRBJ2-2	TRBV7-3	-	CASSLDYSGELFF	TGTGCCAGCAGCTTGGACTACTCCGGGGAGCTGTTTTTT
once	TRBJ2-1	TRBV30	TRBD1	CAWSLGDSYNEQFF	TGTGCCTGGAGCCTAGGGGACAGCTACAATGAGCAGTTCTTC
-	TRBJ2-3	TRBV7-9	TRBD2	CASSSELAGDITDTQYF	TGTGCCAGCAGCTCAGAACTAGCGGGAGATATCACAGATACGCAGTATTTT
few	TRBJ1-3	TRBV19	TRBD1	CASSIGLRDRLSGNTIYF	TGTGCCAGTAGTATAGGCCTCCGGGACAGGCTCTCTGGAAACACCATATATTTT
-	TRBJ1-1	TRBV7-2	-	CASSLGEGIDTEAFF	TGTGCCAGCAGCTTAGGAGAGGGCATTGACACTGAAGCTTTCTTT
-	TRBJ2-7	TRBV12-1	-	CASSFVRGGSYEQYF	TGTGCCAGCAGCTTTGTTCGGGGGGGTTCCTACGAGCAGTACTTC
-	TRBJ2-4	TRBV6-5	-	CATIRGNIQYF	TGTGCCACCATAAGGGGAAACATTCAGTACTTC
few	TRBJ2-5	TRBV9	TRBD1	CASTRDRARETQYF	TGTGCCAGCACCCGGGACAGGGCTAGGGAGACCCAGTACTTC
-	TRBJ2-1	TRBV19	TRBD2	CATTGGSSYNEQFF	TGTGCCACCACCGGGGGGAGCTCCTACAATGAGCAGTTCTTC
-	TRBJ1-5	TRBV5-5	-	CASSLDKGIMGNQPQHF	TGTGCCAGCAGCTTGGATAAGGGGATCATGGGCAATCAGCCCCAGCATTTT
-	TRBJ2-7	TRBV6-1	TRBD1	CASSERDRGYEQYF	TGTGCCAGCAGTGAAAGGGACAGGGGCTACGAGCAGTACTTC
once	TRBJ1-2	TRBV7-9	-	CASSLGYEVMGPYGYTF	TGTGCCAGCAGCTTAGGCTACGAGGTCATGGGGCCCTATGGCTACACCTTC
-	TRBJ2-7	TRBV13	-	CASSLEPRYEQYF	TGTGCCAGCAGCTTAGAGCCTAGGTACGAGCAGTACTTC
-	TRBJ1-4	TRBV28	-	CASSPRDTRRLFF	TGTGCCAGCAGTCCCCGGGACACCCGAAGACTGTTTTTT
-	TRBJ2-1	TRBV19	-	CASSIYAGSYNEQFF	TGTGCCAGTAGTATATACGCGGGTAGCTACAATGAGCAGTTCTTC
-	TRBJ2-7	TRBV4-3	TRBD2	CASSQVLAGEVLEQYF	TGCGCCAGCAGCCAAGTGCTAGCGGGAGAGGTTCTCGAGCAGTACTTC
-	TRBJ1-3	TRBV9	-	CASSVDPGIGNTIYF	TGTGCCAGCAGCGTAGACCCGGGGATTGGAAACACCATATATTTT
-	TRBJ2-1	TRBV6-5	-	CASSASSYNEQFF	TGTGCCAGCAGTGCCAGCTCCTACAATGAGCAGTTCTTC
once	TRBJ1-4	TRBV27	TRBD1	CASSSNTGVGEKLFF	TGTGCCAGCAGTTCGAACACAGGGGTGGGTGAAAAACTGTTTTTT
few	TRBJ1-2	TRBV6-5	TRBD1	CASTAQGAGYTF	TGTGCCAGCACCGCCCAGGGGGCGGGCTACACCTTC
-	TRBJ1-3	TRBV7-9	-	CASSLPTWGRGSGNTIYF	TGTGCCAGCAGCTTACCAACCTGGGGCAGGGGTTCTGGAAACACCATATATTTT
-	TRBJ2-7	TRBV4-2	-	CASSQSSPPYEQYF	TGTGCCAGCAGCCAATCGAGCCCTCCCTACGAGCAGTACTTC
-	TRBJ1-5	TRBV11-2	TRBD1	CASSLVGGGNQPQHF	TGTGCCAGCAGCTTAGTAGGGGGCGGCAATCAGCCCCAGCATTTT
-	TRBJ2-3	TRBV10-1	TRBD1	CASSERQGTTDTQYF	TGCGCCAGCAGTGAGAGACAGGGGACGACAGATACGCAGTATTTT
-	TRBJ2-5	TRBV7-9	TRBD1	CASSLGSQGVGETQYF	TGTGCCAGCAGCTTAGGTTCGCAGGGGGTTGGGGAGACCCAGTACTTC
-	TRBJ2-1	TRBV7-8	TRBD2	CASSLSGRDEQFF	TGTGCCAGCAGCTTATCCGGGAGGGATGAGCAGTTCTTC
few	TRBJ1-2	TRBV5-1	-	CASSSSDSYGYTF	TGCGCCAGCAGCAGCTCAGACTCCTATGGCTACACCTTC
-	TRBJ2-7	TRBV27	TRBD2	CASSITSGSGIEQYF	TGTGCCAGCAGCATAACTAGCGGGAGTGGAATCGAGCAGTACTTC
-	TRBJ1-1	TRBV29-1	-	CSVRGQRRDTEAFF	TGCAGCGTTCGAGGACAGCGCCGGGACACTGAAGCTTTCTTT
-	TRBJ1-4	TRBV27	-	CASTRKPNEKLFF	TGTGCCTCCACGCGTAAGCCTAATGAAAAACTGTTTTTT
-	TRBJ2-2	TRBV19	-	CASSIAAGNTGELFF	TGTGCCAGTAGTATCGCCGCCGGGAACACCGGGGAGCTGTTTTTT
-	TRBJ2-1	TRBV4-3	-	CASSQGGSSYNEQFF	TGCGCCAGCAGCCAAGGAGGCAGCTCCTACAATGAGCAGTTCTTC
-	TRBJ1-2	TRBV2	TRBD1	CASSGGDRGFLNYGHTF	TGTGCCAGCAGTGGGGGCGACAGGGGATTCTTAAACTATGGCCACACCTTC
-	TRBJ1-6	TRBV27	TRBD1	CASRGNRDRGNSPLHF	TGTGCCAGCCGAGGAAATCGGGACAGGGGGAATTCACCCCTCCACTTT
few	TRBJ2-7	TRBV4-3	-	CASSQETPGSSYEQYF	TGCGCCAGCAGCCAAGAAACGCCGGGGAGCTCCTACGAGCAGTACTTC
-	TRBJ2-5	TRBV2	-	CASQRGYQETQYF	TGTGCCAGCCAACGAGGTTACCAAGAGACCCAGTACTTC
-	TRBJ1-4	TRBV4-1	TRBD1	CASSRIYGGRDRKNEKLFF	TGCGCCAGCAGCCGAATCTACGGCGGGCGGGACAGGAAAAATGAAAAACTGTTTTTT
-	TRBJ2-3	TRBV7-9	TRBD1	CASSLGQGATRKDTQYF	TGTGCCAGCAGCTTAGGCCAGGGGGCGACTAGAAAAGATACGCAGTATTTT
-	TRBJ2-4	TRBV25-1	-	CASRPTTLAGTKNIQYF	TGTGCCAGCAGACCTACAACCCTGGCAGGGACCAAAAACATTCAGTACTTC
-	TRBJ2-7	TRBV5-1	TRBD2	CASSLGNPAVAGVRYEQYF	TGCGCCAGCAGCCTGGGAAACCCGGCGGTAGCGGGAGTTAGATACGAGCAGTACTTC
-	TRBJ2-7	TRBV18	TRBD1	CASSPGSGQASDEQYF	TGTGCCAGCTCACCAGGTTCGGGACAGGCCTCGGACGAGCAGTACTTC
-	TRBJ2-7	TRBV25-1	TRBD2	CASRTSGSYEQYF	TGTGCCAGCAGGACTAGCGGGTCTTACGAGCAGTACTTC
-	TRBJ1-1	TRBV5-1	TRBD1	CASSYRTGGGEAFF	TGCGCCAGCAGCTACCGGACAGGGGGTGGTGAAGCTTTCTTT
-	TRBJ2-2	TRBV5-1	TRBD1	CASTLLDRDIGELFF	TGCGCCAGCACCCTACTGGACAGGGATATCGGGGAGCTGTTTTTT
few	TRBJ1-1	TRBV5-1	TRBD1	CASSLEYRGRGLATEAFF	TGCGCCAGCAGCTTGGAGTACAGGGGAAGGGGTTTGGCCACTGAAGCTTTCTTT
-	TRBJ2-2	TRBV15	-	CATSRSRNTGELFF	TGTGCCACCAGCAGATCCCGGAACACCGGGGAGCTGTTTTTT
-	TRBJ1-3	TRBV6-5	-	CASSYSSLNSGNTIYF	TGTGCCAGCAGTTACTCGAGTCTGAACTCTGGAAACACCATATATTTT
-	TRBJ2-6	TRBV4-3	-	CASSQGGALSGANVLTF	TGCGCCAGCAGCCAAGGAGGTGCGTTAAGCGGGGCCAACGTCCTGACTTTC
-	TRBJ2-2	TRBV5-4	-	CASSLVGNTGELFF	TGTGCCAGCAGCTTGGTCGGGAACACCGGGGAGCTGTTTTTT
-	TRBJ1-3	TRBV4-1	-	CASSQDPGRGSGNTIYF	TGCGCCAGCAGCCAAGATCCCGGCAGGGGCAGTGGAAACACCATATATTTT
-	TRBJ2-7	TRBV15	TRBD1	CATSRAGQGVYEQYF	TGTGCCACCAGCAGGGCTGGACAGGGTGTCTACGAGCAGTACTTC
-	TRBJ2-7	TRBV5-4	TRBD2	CASSSDGTSGRWNEQYF	TGTGCCAGCAGCTCCGATGGGACTAGCGGGAGGTGGAACGAGCAGTACTTC
-	TRBJ2-4	TRBV27	-	CASSISGPLSVIQYF	TGTGCCAGCAGTATTTCCGGTCCCTTGAGCGTCATTCAGTACTTC
-	TRBJ1-2	TRBV25-1	-	CASTPRGLFYGYTF	TGTGCCAGCACCCCCAGGGGATTGTTCTATGGCTACACCTTC
-	TRBJ2-1	TRBV7-2	TRBD1	CASSPRDREGFEQFF	TGTGCCAGCAGCCCACGGGACAGGGAAGGTTTTGAGCAGTTCTTC